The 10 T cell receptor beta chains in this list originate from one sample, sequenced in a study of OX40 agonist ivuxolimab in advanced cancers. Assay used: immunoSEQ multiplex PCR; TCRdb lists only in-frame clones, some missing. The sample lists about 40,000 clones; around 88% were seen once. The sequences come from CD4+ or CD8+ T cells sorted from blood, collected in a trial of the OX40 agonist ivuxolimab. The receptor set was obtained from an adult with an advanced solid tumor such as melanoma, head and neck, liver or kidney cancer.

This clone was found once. CDR3 nucleotide sequence: TGTGCCAGCAGTGAGGGTTTACCAGATACGCAGTATTTT. Its protein product is CASSEGLPDTQYF. V gene TRBV9 combines with J gene TRBJ2-3; the D gene is possibly TRBD2 (5 bases). In germline, CDR1 is SGDLS, CDR2 YYNGEE. Trimming removed 5 bases at V and 4 bases at J, with 11 bases between. CDR3 length equals 13 residues.

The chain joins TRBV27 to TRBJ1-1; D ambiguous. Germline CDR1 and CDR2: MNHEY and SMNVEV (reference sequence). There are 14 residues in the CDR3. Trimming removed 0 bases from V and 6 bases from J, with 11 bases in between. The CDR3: CASSLSVGRAEAFF. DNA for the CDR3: TGTGCCAGCAGTTTATCTGTGGGGAGGGCTGAAGCTTTCTTT.

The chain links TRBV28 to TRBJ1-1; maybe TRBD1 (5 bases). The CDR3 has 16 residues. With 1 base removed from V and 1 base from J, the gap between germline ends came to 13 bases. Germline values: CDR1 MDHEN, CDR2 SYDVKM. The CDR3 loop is CASSLSRGRPNTEAFF. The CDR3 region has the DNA TGTGCCAGCAGTTTATCTCGGGGCAGACCGAACACTGAAGCTTTCTTT.

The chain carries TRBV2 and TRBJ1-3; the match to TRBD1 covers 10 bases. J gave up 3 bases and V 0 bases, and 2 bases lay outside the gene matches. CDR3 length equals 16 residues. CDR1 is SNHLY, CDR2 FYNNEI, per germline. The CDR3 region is CASSEAGQGYGNTIYF. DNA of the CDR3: TGTGCCAGCAGTGAAGCGGGACAGGGGTATGGAAACACCATATATTTT.

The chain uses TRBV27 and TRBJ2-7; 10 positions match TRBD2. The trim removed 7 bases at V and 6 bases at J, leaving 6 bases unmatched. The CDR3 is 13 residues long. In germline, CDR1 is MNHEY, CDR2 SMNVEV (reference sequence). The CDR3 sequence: CASTASGSPEQYF. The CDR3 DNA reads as TGTGCCAGCACAGCTAGCGGGAGCCCCGAGCAGTACTTC.

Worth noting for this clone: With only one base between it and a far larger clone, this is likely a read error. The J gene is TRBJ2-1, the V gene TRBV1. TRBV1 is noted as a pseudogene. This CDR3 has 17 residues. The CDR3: CTSSQLPGGTFGNEQFF. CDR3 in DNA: TGCACCAGCAGCCAACTACCTGGGGGGACATTTGGTAATGAGCAGTTCTTC.

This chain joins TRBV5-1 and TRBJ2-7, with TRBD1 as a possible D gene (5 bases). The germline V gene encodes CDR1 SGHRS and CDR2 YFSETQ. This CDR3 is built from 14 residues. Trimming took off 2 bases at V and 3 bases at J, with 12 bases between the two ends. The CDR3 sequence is CASSFKDTVYEQYF. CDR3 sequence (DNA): TGCGCCAGCAGCTTCAAGGACACCGTCTACGAGCAGTACTTC.

The CDR3 region has the DNA TGTGCCAGTAGTATAGTCGGGGGGGAGTACAACACCGGGGAGCTGTTTTTT. The encoded protein is CASSIVGGEYNTGELFF. The V and J genes are TRBV19 and TRBJ2-2; TRBD2 agrees at 8 bases. The CDR3 totals 17 residues. With 1 base clipped from V and 2 bases from J, the junction kept 6 bases outside the gene matches. CDR1 is LNHDA, CDR2 SQIVND, per germline (reference sequence).

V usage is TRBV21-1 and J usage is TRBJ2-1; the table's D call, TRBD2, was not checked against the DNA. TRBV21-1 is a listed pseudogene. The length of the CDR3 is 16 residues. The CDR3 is CASSKVSSGAYNEQFF. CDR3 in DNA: TGTGCCAGCAGCAAAGTATCGAGCGGAGCCTACAATGAGCAGTTCTTC.

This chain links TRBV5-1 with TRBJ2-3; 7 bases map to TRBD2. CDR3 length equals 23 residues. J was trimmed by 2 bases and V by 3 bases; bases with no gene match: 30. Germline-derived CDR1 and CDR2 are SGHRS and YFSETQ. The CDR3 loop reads CASSSLAEPSQTPSGAFTDTQYF. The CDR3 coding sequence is TGCGCCAGCAGCTCTCTAGCGGAGCCTTCACAGACCCCTAGCGGAGCCTTCACAGATACGCAGTATTTT.